This T cell receptor (beta chain) stems from a study of regulatory T cells in long-lasting Graves disease. In building TCR beta libraries, iRepertoire HTBI primers were used together with Arm-PCR of CDR3 regions. One entry per CDR3 protein results from TCRdb running MiXCR on the multiplex PCR reads. The sample includes about 440,000 distinct CDR3 sequences, less than 20% of them seen just once. This clonotype was seen at least ten times. CDR3 length: 14 residues. Trimming took 3 bases from V and 6 from J; bases not matched to a gene: 4. CDR1 and CDR2 (germline): LGHDT, YNNKEL (reference sequence). Time point in this sample: newly diagnosed GD, antithyroid drugs for less than 3 months. Making the TCR library involved RNA that had been extracted from PBMCs. The same sample was also studied in work on T cells in Graves' hyperthyroidism and ophthalmopathy. That study reports: Ophthalmopathy, which appeared later, was predicted by the model a median around 6.9 months before onset.

This chain uses TRBV3-1 with TRBJ1-2; 10 nucleotides line up with TRBD1. The sequence was collected from a woman aged 25-40 years with Graves disease. The sample in question was peripheral blood mononuclear cells (PBMCs), obtained at new diagnosis, from a patient treated with antithyroid drugs. The CDR3 reads CASSHRGQGDGYTF. The CDR3 DNA reads as TGTGCCAGCAGCCACCGCGGACAGGGGGATGGCTACACCTTC.